The clone carrying this T cell receptor (beta chain) was found many times. No antigen is known for it. The CDR3 extends 3 residues past the end of the read, so its final part is completed from the germline J gene. This entry comes from a study of T cell clonality in common variable immunodeficiency. Whole-study findings and limits: Fewer TCRbeta clones were shared among CVID subjects than controls. T cell subpopulation sequencing would be needed to explain CVID clonality. Compared with healthy controls, CVID subjects showed increased TCRbeta clonality, mostly in about a third.

Heparinized whole blood, roughly 5 to 8.5 ml, came from each donor. Produced via immunoSEQ multiplex PCR; TCRdb's table is partial and in-frame only. This table holds approximately 46,000 clones with no singletons; the top ten claim about 6%. V shed 8 bases and J 8 bases; nucleotides not matched to a gene: 12. This CDR3 has 15 residues. In germline, CDR1 is SGHVS, CDR2 FNYEAQ. The receptor was isolated from a person between 18 and 75 years old in good health. Sequenced input: peripheral blood mononuclear cells. This chain joins TRBV7-6 and TRBJ1-6, with 7 bases matching TRBD1. The CDR3 reads CASSTSGGSDSPLHF. CDR3 DNA (partial): TGTGCCAGCTCGACTTCAGGGGGTAGCGATTCACCC.